Each of the 26 T cell receptor beta chains below was sequenced from the same sample in a study of blood T cell repertoires in COVID-19. Clones were read by immunoSEQ multiplex PCR, and TCRdb kept only the in-frame ones, dropping some. The table includes about 300,000 clones, around 83% detected once. Sequenced material: peripheral blood. These receptors were obtained from a woman aged 50 to 65 with acute or convalescent COVID-19.

The chain couples TRBV10-3 to TRBJ1-6; 9 bases agree with TRBD1. The V gene end was trimmed by 11 bases and the J gene end by 7 bases; junction bases not matched to a gene: 3. CDR3 length: 12 residues. The germline gives CDR1 ENHRY, CDR2 SYGVKD. The CDR3 reads CAAGQGNSPLHF. The DNA of the CDR3 is TGTGCCGCCGGACAGGGGAATTCACCCCTCCACTTT.

The rearrangement links TRBV3-1 (or the pseudogene TRBV3-2) to TRBJ1-5; D remains unclear. V dropped 0 bases and J dropped 7 bases, with 7 bases sitting between them. CDR3 length: 13 amino acids. Germline CDR1 and CDR2: LGHDT and YNNKEL (reference sequence). The CDR3 DNA reads as TGTGCCAGCAGCCAAGATATACAGCAGCCCCAGCATTTT. Translating it yields CASSQDIQQPQHF.

CDR3 sequence (DNA): TGTGCCAGCAGCTCGCGAACTAGCGGAACCTACGAGCAGTACTTC. Encoded protein: CASSSRTSGTYEQYF. The chain recombines TRBV7-6 with TRBJ2-7; 8 bases line up with TRBD2. This CDR3 comprises 15 residues. V shed 4 bases and J 2 bases; nucleotides not matched to a gene: 7. Germline CDR1 reads SGHVS; CDR2 reads FNYEAQ.

This rearrangement joins TRBV2 to TRBJ1-5, with 7 nucleotides matching TRBD1. Per germline, CDR1 SNHLY and CDR2 FYNNEI. This CDR3 contains 13 residues. V lost 6 bases, J lost 8 bases, and 7 bases stayed unmatched. CDR3 sequence: CASSGAGGKPQHF. CDR3 DNA: TGTGCCAGCAGCGGGGCAGGGGGGAAGCCCCAGCATTTT.

The chain links TRBV19 to TRBJ2-2; 7 bases align to TRBD1. Germline V gives CDR1 LNHDA, CDR2 SQIVND (reference sequence). The CDR3 has 14 residues. The J segment lost 0 bases and the V segment lost 9 bases, leaving 4 bases of the junction unmatched. In DNA, the CDR3 is TGTGCCAGCGAACAGGGGCCGAACACCGGGGAGCTGTTTTTT. This codes for CASEQGPNTGELFF. Full variable domain (missing parts from reference TRBV19 and TRBJ2-2): DGGITQSPKYLFRKEGQNVTLSCEQNLNHDAMYWYRQDPGQGLRLIYYSQIVNDFQKGDIAEGYSVSREKKESFPLTVTSAQKNPTAFYLCASEQGPNTGELFFGEGSRLTVL.

The chain combines TRBV5-1 with TRBJ1-3, with D possibly matching TRBD1 (6 bases). The CDR3 runs 14 residues. The V gene's germline CDR1 is SGHRS and CDR2 YFSETQ. Deletions cut 4 bases from V and 4 bases from J, with 12 bases between. The CDR3 coding sequence is TGCGCCAGCAGCCTACAGGGCCCGGGAAACACCATATATTTT. This sequence encodes CASSLQGPGNTIYF.

V is TRBV5-1 and J is TRBJ2-7, with 12 positions matching TRBD2. Germline CDR1 SGHRS, CDR2 YFSETQ. The CDR3 has 14 amino acids. V lost 5 bases and J lost 6; bases outside the gene matches: 6. The DNA of the CDR3 is TGCGCCAGCAGAAAACTAGCGGGAGGCGGCGAGCAGTACTTC. As protein: CASRKLAGGGEQYF.

The chain recombines TRBV30 with TRBJ1-5; D not resolved. V lost 2 bases to trimming and J lost 6 bases, with 11 bases between them. Germline CDR1 is GTSNPN and CDR2 is SVGIG (reference sequence). The CDR3 extends over 13 amino acids. CDR3 region: CAWSLSPGQPQHF. CDR3 sequence (DNA): TGTGCCTGGAGTCTCTCGCCGGGTCAGCCCCAGCATTTT.

The chain employs TRBV5-1 and TRBJ1-1; TRBD1 matches 7 bases. V was clipped by 0 bases and J by 4 bases; unmatched bases: 9. Germline values: CDR1 SGHRS, CDR2 YFSETQ. This CDR3 contains 16 residues. The CDR3 nucleotides are TGCGCCAGCAGCTTGGGAGGGGGCGAACTAAGCACTGAAGCTTTCTTT. Its protein product is CASSLGGGELSTEAFF.

As to this clone: Distinct nucleotide sequences in the sample also encode this CDR3. The chain combines TRBV5-1 with TRBJ1-1; TRBD1 matches 10 bases. V shed 3 bases, J shed 4 bases, and the junction held 3 bases outside the gene matches. The V gene's germline CDR1 is SGHRS and CDR2 YFSETQ. The CDR3 consists of 14 residues. CDR3 bases: TGCGCCAGCAGCTCGGGGACAGGGGTCACTGAAGCTTTCTTT. It specifies CASSSGTGVTEAFF.

This clone was detected only once. The rearrangement links TRBV12-3 or TRBV12-4 to TRBJ2-7; perhaps TRBD1 as D (6 bases). This CDR3 is 12 amino acids long. V lost 2 bases, J lost 4 bases, and 6 bases lay in between. The CDR3: CASSLQGYEQYV. The CDR3 DNA reads as TGTGCCAGCAGTTTACAGGGGTACGAGCAGTACGTC.

This clone has a single count. The J gene is TRBJ2-2, the V gene TRBV5-5; the match to TRBD2 covers 7 bases. Trimming cost V 4 bases and J 7 bases; bases outside gene matches: 4. The CDR3 is 13 amino acids. Germline CDR1 and CDR2: SGHKS and YYEKEE (reference sequence). CDR3 protein: CASSPAGVGELFF. In DNA, the CDR3 is TGTGCCAGCAGCCCCGCGGGAGTCGGGGAGCTGTTTTTT.

The chain combines TRBV29-1 with TRBJ2-7, with D tentatively TRBD2 (6 bases). The V gene's germline CDR1 is SQVTM and CDR2 ANQGSEA. The CDR3 runs 13 residues. V lost 5 bases, J lost 0 bases, and 11 bases lay in between. The CDR3 loop reads CSVREVLSYEQYF. CDR3 bases: TGCAGCGTTAGGGAGGTTCTCTCCTACGAGCAGTACTTC.

This rearrangement joins TRBV11-2 to TRBJ2-7, with D unresolved. The CDR3 extends over 11 amino acids. Germline loops: CDR1 SGHAT, CDR2 FQNNGV. Trimming pared 5 bases from V and 5 bases from J, leaving 7 bases between. The DNA for the CDR3 is TGTGCCAGCAGCCTTTTTCACGAGCAGTACTTC. It yields the protein CASSLFHEQYF.

This chain joins TRBV18 and TRBJ2-3; 7 bases are a match to TRBD1. The CDR3 spans 16 residues. Germline V gives CDR1 KGHSH, CDR2 LQKENI. V shed 4 bases, J shed 2 bases, and the junction held 9 bases outside the gene matches. As DNA, the CDR3 is TGTGCCAGCTCACGTCCACAGGGGCTACACACAGATACGCAGTATTTT. This translates into CASSRPQGLHTDTQYF.

The chain couples TRBV19 to TRBJ1-5; tentatively, D is TRBD1 (5 bases). V was clipped by 5 bases and J by 4 bases, with 9 bases between them. The germline CDR1 and CDR2 sequences are LNHDA and SQIVND (reference sequence). The CDR3 totals 13 residues. CDR3 DNA sequence: TGTGCCAGTAGTTTGACAGTTAATCAGCCCCAGCATTTT. This gives the protein CASSLTVNQPQHF.

The rearrangement links TRBV7-7 to TRBJ2-1; 13 bases align to TRBD2. This CDR3 comprises 19 residues. Germline CDR1 reads SSHAT; CDR2 reads FNYEAQ (reference sequence). Trimming cost V 5 bases and J 0 bases; bases outside gene matches: 10. Here the CDR3 DNA reads TGTGCCAGCAGCCTGGGACTAGCGGGATTCAGGAGCTCCTACAATGAGCAGTTCTTC. Protein sequence: CASSLGLAGFRSSYNEQFF.

The chain couples TRBV27 to TRBJ1-2; 7 nucleotides line up with TRBD1. The germline V gene has CDR1 MNHEY and CDR2 SMNVEV (reference sequence). This CDR3 comprises 16 residues. The V segment lost 1 base and the J segment 4 bases; nucleotides outside the gene matches: 9. CDR3 protein: CASSLLGDRAGYGYTF. In DNA, the CDR3 is TGTGCCAGCAGTTTATTGGGAGACAGGGCGGGCTATGGCTACACCTTC.

The chain has TRBV3-1 (or the pseudogene TRBV3-2) and TRBJ1-2; 8 nucleotides match TRBD1. Germline values: CDR1 LGHDT, CDR2 YNNKEL (reference sequence). J lost 7 bases, V lost 4 bases, and 14 bases had no gene match. This CDR3 is 16 amino acids long. The CDR3 spells CASSLILGQASRGYTF. The DNA for the CDR3 is TGTGCCAGCAGCCTAATTTTGGGACAGGCTTCCCGTGGCTACACCTTC.

V gene TRBV9 combines with J gene TRBJ2-1; D may be TRBD2 (5 bases). The CDR3 totals 14 residues. The germline V gene encodes CDR1 SGDLS and CDR2 YYNGEE. V lost 1 base to trimming and J lost 2 bases, with 7 bases between them. DNA for the CDR3: TGTGCCAGCAGCGTAACCGGGACCTACAATGAGCAGTTCTTC. Its protein product is CASSVTGTYNEQFF. The whole variable domain, filled in from reference TRBV9 and TRBJ2-1, reads DSGVTQTPKHLITATGQRVTLRCSPRSGDLSVYWYQQSLDQGLQFLIQYYNGEERAKGNILERFSAQQFPDLHSELNLSSLELGDSALYFCASSVTGTYNEQFFGPGTRLTVL.

This clone has only one observation. J is TRBJ2-5 and V is TRBV5-1, with 9 positions matching TRBD2. V dropped 4 bases and J dropped 4; count of bases not matched to a gene: 8. The CDR3 is 15 residues long. The germline CDR1 and CDR2 sequences are SGHRS and YFSETQ. CDR3 loop: CASSGSGGGRETQYF. The CDR3 DNA reads TGCGCCAGCAGCGGTAGCGGGGGAGGTCGAGAGACCCAGTACTTC.

This chain connects TRBV6-5 to TRBJ2-2; 11 bases align to TRBD2. The V and J ends lost 6 bases and 5 bases, in that order; junction bases with no gene match: 5. CDR3 size: 15 residues. The germline V gene has CDR1 MNHEY and CDR2 SVGAGI. CDR3 sequence reads: CASRARTSGTGELFF. For the CDR3, the DNA is TGTGCCAGCAGAGCTAGGACTAGCGGGACCGGGGAGCTGTTTTTT.

The chain combines TRBV11-3 with TRBJ2-3; D ambiguous. Trimming shortened V by 1 base and J by 6 bases, and 8 bases separated the two germline ends. The germline V gene encodes CDR1 SGHNT and CDR2 YENEEA. The CDR3 covers 13 residues. The CDR3 here is CASSLGWADTQYF. The CDR3 bases are TGTGCCAGCAGCTTAGGGTGGGCGGATACGCAGTATTTT.

The rearrangement joins TRBV7-9 to TRBJ2-5, with D perhaps TRBD1 (5 bases). V was shortened by 1 base and J by 4 bases, with 16 bases between the two germline ends. This CDR3 contains 16 residues. CDR1 is SEHNR and CDR2 is FQNEAQ in the germline V gene (reference sequence). CDR3: CASSLGFPGKGETQYF. CDR3 coding DNA: TGTGCCAGCAGCTTAGGATTCCCAGGGAAAGGAGAGACCCAGTACTTC.

The chain is built from TRBV29-1 and TRBJ2-1, with D possibly being TRBD1 (5 bases). V lost 6 bases and J 3 bases, leaving 6 bases between the germline ends. CDR3 length equals 11 residues. Germline assignment: CDR1 SQVTM and CDR2 ANQGSEA. The CDR3: CSVTVYNEQFF. The CDR3 DNA reads TGCAGCGTGACAGTCTACAATGAGCAGTTCTTC.

The genes are TRBV24-1 and TRBJ2-3, with D maybe TRBD2 (5 bases). V was shortened by 4 bases and J by 2 bases, with 15 bases between the two germline ends. CDR3 length: 16 residues. CDR1 KGHDR and CDR2 SFDVKD come from the germline V gene. CDR3 sequence (DNA): TGTGCCACCAGTGAGGGATCGGGGTTCTTCACAGATACGCAGTATTTT. This codes for CATSEGSGFFTDTQYF.